This TCR beta chain derives from a study of shared clonotypes between healthy human individuals. General study points: Clonotypes not shared had lower generation probabilities than those common to all four donors. Approximately 5% of naive CD4 clonotypes were shared across several donors.

Authors' processing steps: ImmunoSEQ junction-only sequences lacked quality scores, so their filtering differed. The assay was immunoSEQ multiplex PCR, and TCRdb's table has in-frame clones only and misses some. V and J calls and clone size are those listed in that table; D and trimming were worked out from the DNA. The table shows some 2,000,000 clones, with roughly 94% occurring only once. This clone showed up just a few times. Its target is unknown. The CDR3 extends over 15 amino acids. In germline, CDR1 is MNHEY, CDR2 SVGAGI. V lost 2 bases, J lost 0 bases, and 8 bases lay in between. The sequenced material came from naive CD4+ T cells sorted from blood. As to subset: CD45RA+ positively selected. The gene calls are TRBV6-5 and TRBJ1-5; the D is unclear. The receptor's source is a young man in good health. As DNA, the CDR3 is TGTGCCAGCAGTTACAGGGCAGATAGCAATCAGCCCCAGCATTTT. As protein: CASSYRADSNQPQHF.